Presented here are 11 T cell receptor beta chains from one specimen sequenced in a study of T cells in Graves' hyperthyroidism and ophthalmopathy. Regions amplified from RNA transcripts were the TCR beta CDR3 regions. HTBI primers were employed in a first-round RT-PCR of the TCR CDR3. TCRdb reprocessed the multiplex PCR reads with MiXCR, giving one entry per CDR3 protein. The sample yields 350,000 or so distinct CDR3 sequences, 21% seen once. The sequenced sample was blood. The source is a woman aged 45-59 years with Graves' hyperthyroidism.

CDR3 amino acids: CASSFSGRQYF. Written as DNA, the CDR3 is TGTGCCAGCAGTTTTTCAGGGAGGCAGTACTTC. The chain couples TRBV12-3 or TRBV12-4 to TRBJ2-7; either TRBD1 or TRBD2 may fit D (5 bases each). Trimming shortened V by 3 bases and J by 9 bases, and 9 bases separated the two germline ends. CDR3 length: 11 residues.

CDR3 region: CASSQGASGATYEQYF. DNA of the CDR3: TGTGCCAGCAGCCAAGGGGCTAGCGGGGCCACCTACGAGCAGTACTTC. The chain employs TRBV3-1 and TRBJ2-7; 9 bases agree with TRBD2. The CDR3 extends over 16 amino acids. J was trimmed by 2 bases and V by 1 base; bases with no gene match: 6. In germline, CDR1 is LGHDT, CDR2 YNNKEL (reference sequence).

This clonotype occurred many times. This chain links TRBV20-1 with TRBJ1-1; perhaps TRBD1 as D (5 bases). V was trimmed by 5 bases and J by 1 base, leaving 14 bases between them. The CDR3 has 14 amino acids. Germline V gives CDR1 DFQATT, CDR2 SNEGSKA (reference sequence). This CDR3 reads CSARRDGQNTEAFF. The CDR3 DNA reads as TGCAGTGCTCGGCGGGACGGACAGAACACTGAAGCTTTCTTT.

The rearrangement uses TRBV10-3 and TRBJ2-7; possibly TRBD1 for D (6 bases). CDR1 and CDR2 from the germline V gene are ENHRY and SYGVKD. This CDR3 is built from 14 residues. Trimming stripped 4 bases from V and 3 bases from J, with 13 bases between. The CDR3 DNA sequence: TGTGCCATCAGTGGAGCCAGGGGAGACTACGAGCAGTACTTC. Translating it yields CAISGARGDYEQYF.

This clonotype has more than one count but fewer than ten. The chain joins TRBV6-1 to TRBJ1-5; D may be TRBD1 (5 bases). Germline assignment: CDR1 MNHNS and CDR2 SASEGT. Trimming left V 1 base short and J 4 bases short, with 14 bases between. The CDR3 contains 16 residues. The chain's CDR3 is CASSEEGRVPNQPQHF. The CDR3 coding sequence is TGTGCCAGCAGTGAAGAGGGCAGGGTCCCGAATCAGCCCCAGCATTTT.

The genes are TRBV27 and TRBJ2-1, with TRBD2 matching 7 bases. The V and J ends lost 2 bases and 9 bases, in that order; junction bases with no gene match: 10. CDR1 and CDR2 from the germline V gene are MNHEY and SMNVEV (reference sequence). The CDR3 totals 15 residues. The CDR3 protein is CASSLGGGSVGEQFF. CDR3 coding DNA: TGTGCCAGCAGTTTAGGGGGGGGGAGCGTGGGTGAGCAGTTCTTC.

The rearrangement links TRBV15 to TRBJ1-4, with 7 bases identical to TRBD1. The CDR3 is 16 amino acids. Germline CDR1 and CDR2: LNHNV and YYDKDF (reference sequence). Unmatched junction bases numbered 8, after V lost 1 base and J lost 6 bases. The CDR3 DNA reads as TGTGCCACCAGCAGAGGCGACAGGGTGAGGGATGAAAAACTGTTTTTT. Protein sequence: CATSRGDRVRDEKLFF.

This clonotype was observed at least ten times. The chain links TRBV4-1 to TRBJ2-7, with D maybe TRBD1 (6 bases). Trimming took 4 bases from V and 5 from J, leaving 18 bases between them. CDR3 length: 15 amino acids. From germline, CDR1 is MGHRA and CDR2 YSYEKL. The CDR3 loop is CASSPFAGESNEQYF. For the CDR3, the DNA is TGCGCCAGCAGCCCATTCGCAGGGGAGTCGAACGAGCAGTACTTC.

This clonotype has at least ten counts. The gene calls are TRBV11-2 and TRBJ2-7; no definite D call. Germline loops: CDR1 SGHAT, CDR2 FQNNGV. This CDR3 region has 14 residues. The V end was cut by 4 bases, the J end by 3 bases, with 13 bases between. In nucleotides, the CDR3 is TGTGCCAGCAGCTCCGACATCGCTGGCTACGAGCAGTACTTC. Translation: CASSSDIAGYEQYF.

This clonotype was recorded once. Since the CDR3 does not end with the conserved phenylalanine or tryptophan, this likely comes from a read error. The chain joins TRBV6-1 to TRBJ1-5, with D perhaps matching TRBD1 (6 bases). CDR1 is MNHNS, CDR2 SASEGT, per germline. CDR3 length: 13 amino acids. Trimming shortened V by 6 bases and J by 4 bases, and 10 bases separated the two germline ends. Here the CDR3 reads CASSRGGNQPQHL. In DNA, the CDR3 is TGTGCCAGCAGCAGGGGAGGAAATCAGCCCCAGCATCTT.

The chain couples TRBV28 to TRBJ2-5; 13 bases agree with TRBD2. Germline V gives CDR1 MDHEN, CDR2 SYDVKM. The CDR3 is 15 amino acids. J gave up 3 bases and V 3 bases, and 1 base lay outside the gene matches. CDR3 in amino acids: CASSFTSGGEETQYF. The CDR3 DNA reads TGTGCCAGCAGTTTCACTAGCGGGGGGGAAGAGACCCAGTACTTC. Using reference TRBV28 and TRBJ2-5 for the parts outside the CDR3, the full variable domain is DVKVTQSSRYLVKRTGEKVFLECVQDMDHENMFWYRQDPGLGLRLIYFSYDVKMKEKGDIPEGYSVSREKKERFSLILESASTNQTSMYLCASSFTSGGEETQYFGPGTRLLVL.